This T cell receptor beta chain was recorded in a study of T cells in localized non-small cell lung cancer. Overall study results and limits: Adjacent lung exhibited a median of 57 among the 100 most abundant tumor clones. Uninvolved adjacent lung showed peak T cell clonality, exceeding tumor. Heterogeneity remains possible, as sequencing covered one tumor region only.

A remark on this clone: Its antigen is undetermined.

Germline-derived CDR1 and CDR2 are LNHDA and SQIVND (reference sequence). The CDR3 is 13 amino acids. J lost 8 bases, V lost 5 bases, and 8 bases had no gene match. Sequenced by immunoSEQ multiplex PCR; TCRdb stores in-frame clones only, minus some. The data hold about 74,000 clones, with approximately 88% observed a single time. The sample here was peripheral blood, taken before any cancer treatment. The V call is TRBV19, the J call TRBJ1-2; 7 bases agree with TRBD1. The sequence was obtained from a female donor of 60 years or more with stage I lung adenocarcinoma. This CDR3 is CASSVRGNGGYTF. CDR3 DNA sequence: TGTGCCAGTAGTGTCAGGGGGAACGGGGGCTACACCTTC.